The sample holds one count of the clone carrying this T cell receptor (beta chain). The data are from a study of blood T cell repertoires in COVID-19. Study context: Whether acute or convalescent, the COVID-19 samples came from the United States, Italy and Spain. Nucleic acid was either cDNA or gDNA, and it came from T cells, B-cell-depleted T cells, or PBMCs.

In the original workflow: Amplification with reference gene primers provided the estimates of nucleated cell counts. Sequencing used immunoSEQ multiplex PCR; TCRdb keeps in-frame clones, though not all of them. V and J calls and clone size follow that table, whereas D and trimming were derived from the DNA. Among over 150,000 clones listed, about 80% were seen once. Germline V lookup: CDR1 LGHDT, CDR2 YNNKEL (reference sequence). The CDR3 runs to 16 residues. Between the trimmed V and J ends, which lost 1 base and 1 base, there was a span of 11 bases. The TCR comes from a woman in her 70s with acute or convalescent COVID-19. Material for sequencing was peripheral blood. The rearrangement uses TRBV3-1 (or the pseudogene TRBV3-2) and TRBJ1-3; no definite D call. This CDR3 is CASSQGGGGSGNTIYF. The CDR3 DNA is TGTGCCAGCAGCCAAGGGGGAGGAGGGTCTGGAAACACCATATATTTT.